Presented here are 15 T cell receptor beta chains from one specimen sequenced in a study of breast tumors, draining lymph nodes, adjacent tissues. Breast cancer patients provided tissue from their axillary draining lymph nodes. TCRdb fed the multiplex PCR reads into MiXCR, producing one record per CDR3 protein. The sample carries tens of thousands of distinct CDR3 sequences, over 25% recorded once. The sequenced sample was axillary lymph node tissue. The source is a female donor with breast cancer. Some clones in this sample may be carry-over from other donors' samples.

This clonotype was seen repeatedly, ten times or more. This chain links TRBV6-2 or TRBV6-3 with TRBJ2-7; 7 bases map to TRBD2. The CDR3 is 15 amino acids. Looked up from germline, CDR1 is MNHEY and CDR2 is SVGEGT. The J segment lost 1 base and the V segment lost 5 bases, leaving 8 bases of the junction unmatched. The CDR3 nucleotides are TGTGCCAGCAGTCCCTCGGGGGGTCAATCCTACGAGCAGTACTTC. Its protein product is CASSPSGGQSYEQYF.

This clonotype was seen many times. The CDR3: CASSTQLAPTYEQYF. The CDR3 region has the DNA TGTGCCAGTAGTACCCAACTAGCGCCAACCTACGAGCAGTACTTC. The rearrangement links TRBV19 to TRBJ2-7, with 7 bases aligning to TRBD2. Trimming took 4 bases from V and 2 from J; bases not matched to a gene: 8. The length of the CDR3 is 15 residues. In germline, CDR1 is LNHDA, CDR2 SQIVND (reference sequence).

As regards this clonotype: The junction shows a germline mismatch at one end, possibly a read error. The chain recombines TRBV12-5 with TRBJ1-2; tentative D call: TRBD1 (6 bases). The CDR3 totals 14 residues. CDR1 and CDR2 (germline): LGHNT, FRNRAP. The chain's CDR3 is CASGLSSNQQGGVF. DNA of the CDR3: TGTGCTAGTGGTTTGTCCTCCAACCAACAGGGTGGAGTCTTC.

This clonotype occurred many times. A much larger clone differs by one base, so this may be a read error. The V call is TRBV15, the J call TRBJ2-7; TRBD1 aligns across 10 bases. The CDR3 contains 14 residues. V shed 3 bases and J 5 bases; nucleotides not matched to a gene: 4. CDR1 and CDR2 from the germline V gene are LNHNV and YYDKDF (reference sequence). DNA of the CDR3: TGTGCCACCAGCAGCCTCGGGACAGGGGACGAGCAGTACTTC. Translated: CATSSLGTGDEQYF.

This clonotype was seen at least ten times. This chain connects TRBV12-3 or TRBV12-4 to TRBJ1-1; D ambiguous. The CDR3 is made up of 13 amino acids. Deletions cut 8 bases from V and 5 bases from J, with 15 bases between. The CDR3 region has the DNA TGTGCCAGCCGCCTCGGGTTGAGTACTGAAGCTTTCTTT. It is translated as CASRLGLSTEAFF.

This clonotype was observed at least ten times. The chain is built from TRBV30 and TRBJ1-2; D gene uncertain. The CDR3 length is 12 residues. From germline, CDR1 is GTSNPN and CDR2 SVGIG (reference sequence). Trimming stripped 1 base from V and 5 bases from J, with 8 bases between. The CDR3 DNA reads TGTGCCTGGAGTGAGTTTTTATATGGCTACACCTTC. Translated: CAWSEFLYGYTF.

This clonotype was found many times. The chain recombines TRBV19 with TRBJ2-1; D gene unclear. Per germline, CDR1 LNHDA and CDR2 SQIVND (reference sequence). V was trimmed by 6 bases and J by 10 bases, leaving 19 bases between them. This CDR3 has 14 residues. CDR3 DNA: TGTGCCAGTAGCAGAAGGTCCGGAATCATCGAGCAGTTCTTC. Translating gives CASSRRSGIIEQFF.

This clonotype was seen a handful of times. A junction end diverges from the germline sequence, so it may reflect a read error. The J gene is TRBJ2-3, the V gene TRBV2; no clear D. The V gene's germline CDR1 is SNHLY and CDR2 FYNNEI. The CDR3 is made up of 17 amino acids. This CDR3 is CASSDRALGSSTDTQYF. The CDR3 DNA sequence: TGTGCCAGCAGTGATAGGGCGCTAGGGTCGAGCACTGATACGCAGTATTTT.

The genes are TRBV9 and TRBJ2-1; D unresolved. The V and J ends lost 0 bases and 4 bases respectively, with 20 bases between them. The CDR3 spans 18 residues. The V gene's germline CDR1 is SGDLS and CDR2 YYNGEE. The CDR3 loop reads CASSVAHQGYEQYNEQFF. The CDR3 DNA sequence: TGTGCCAGCAGCGTAGCGCACCAAGGGTACGAGCAGTACAATGAGCAGTTCTTC.

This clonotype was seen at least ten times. The CDR3 sequence is CASRQGPTGNTIYF. CDR3 nucleotide sequence: TGTGCCAGCAGACAGGGTCCTACTGGAAACACCATATATTTT. The chain has TRBV6-6 and TRBJ1-3, with D possibly being TRBD1 (6 bases). Trimming took 6 bases from V and 2 from J, leaving 11 bases between them. Germline assignment: CDR1 MNHNY and CDR2 SVGAGI (reference sequence). The CDR3 covers 14 residues.

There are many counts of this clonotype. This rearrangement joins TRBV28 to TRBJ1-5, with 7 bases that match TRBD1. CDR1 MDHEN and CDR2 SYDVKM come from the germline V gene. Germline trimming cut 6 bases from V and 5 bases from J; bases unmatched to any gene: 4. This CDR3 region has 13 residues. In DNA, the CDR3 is TGTGCCAGCAGAAGACAGGGAGATCAGCCCCAGCATTTT. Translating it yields CASRRQGDQPQHF.

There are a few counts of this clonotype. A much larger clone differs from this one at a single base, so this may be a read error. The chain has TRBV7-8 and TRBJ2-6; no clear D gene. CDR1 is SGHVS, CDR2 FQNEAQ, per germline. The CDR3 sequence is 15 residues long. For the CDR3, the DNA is TGTGTCAGCAGCCGACACTCCTCTGGGGCCAACGTCCTGACTTTC. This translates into CVSSRHSSGANVLTF.

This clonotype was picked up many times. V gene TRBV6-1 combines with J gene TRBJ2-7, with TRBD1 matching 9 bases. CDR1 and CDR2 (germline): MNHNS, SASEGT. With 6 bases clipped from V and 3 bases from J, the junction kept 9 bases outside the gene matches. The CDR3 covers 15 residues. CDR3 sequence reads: CASRYPGQGRYEQYF. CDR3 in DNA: TGTGCCAGCAGATACCCGGGACAGGGACGCTACGAGCAGTACTTC.

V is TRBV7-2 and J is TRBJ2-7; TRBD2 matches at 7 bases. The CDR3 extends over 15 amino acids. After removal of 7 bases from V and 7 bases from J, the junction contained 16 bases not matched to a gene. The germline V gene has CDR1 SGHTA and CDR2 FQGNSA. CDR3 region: CASTLMGGEGREQYF. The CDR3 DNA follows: TGTGCCAGCACCTTGATGGGGGGGGAGGGGCGGGAGCAGTACTTC.

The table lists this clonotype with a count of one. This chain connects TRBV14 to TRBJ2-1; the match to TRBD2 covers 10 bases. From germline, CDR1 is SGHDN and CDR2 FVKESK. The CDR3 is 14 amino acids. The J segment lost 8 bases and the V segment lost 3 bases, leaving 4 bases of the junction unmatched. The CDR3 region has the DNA TGTGCCAGCAGCCAGTGGCTAGCGGGAGATGAGCAGTTCTTC. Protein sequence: CASSQWLAGDEQFF.